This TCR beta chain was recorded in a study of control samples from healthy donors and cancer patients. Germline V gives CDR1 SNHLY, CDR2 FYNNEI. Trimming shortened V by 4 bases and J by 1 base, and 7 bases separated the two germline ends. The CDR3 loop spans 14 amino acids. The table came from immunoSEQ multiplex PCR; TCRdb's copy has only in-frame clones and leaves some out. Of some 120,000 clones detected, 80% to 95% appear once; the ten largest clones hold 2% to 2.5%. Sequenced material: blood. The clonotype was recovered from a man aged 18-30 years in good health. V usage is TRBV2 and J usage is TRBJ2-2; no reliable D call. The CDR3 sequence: CASSGLLNTGELFF. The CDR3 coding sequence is TGTGCCAGCAGTGGTCTTCTGAACACCGGGGAGCTGTTTTTT.